The 3 T cell receptor beta chains below come from one sample, sequenced in a study of graft-versus-host responses after intestinal transplantation. Generated by immunoSEQ multiplex PCR, the TCRdb table keeps only in-frame clones and is missing some. The data hold around 6,200 clones, with about four fifths observed a single time. Intraepithelial lymphocytes and lamina propria lymphocytes were released through processing of graft tissue. This material consisted of ileum tissue, taken roughly 300 days after intestinal transplant. The source of these receptors is a human patient who received an intestinal transplant, so some T cells may come from the graft donor.

The chain combines TRBV6-4 with TRBJ2-2; no firm D call. The CDR3 consists of 13 residues. Looked up from germline, CDR1 is MRHNA and CDR2 is SNTAGT. The V end lost 2 bases, the J end lost 1 base, and 2 bases lay between the germline ends. CDR3 sequence (DNA): TGTGCCAGCAGTGACGGGAACACCGGGGAGCTGTTTTTT. Translation: CASSDGNTGELFF.

The chain carries TRBV21-1 and TRBJ2-3; whether TRBD1, the table's D call, matches the DNA was not checked. TRBV21-1 represents a pseudogene. The CDR3 spans 16 residues. The CDR3 loop is CASSLSATVMQDTQYF. CDR3 coding DNA: TGTGCCAGCAGCTTGTCGGCTACAGTCATGCAAGATACGCAGTATTTT.

The V call is TRBV14, the J call TRBJ1-1; D not resolved. Germline assignment: CDR1 SGHDN and CDR2 FVKESK. The CDR3 has 15 amino acids. Trimming shortened V by 0 bases and J by 5 bases, and 13 bases separated the two germline ends. The CDR3 spells CASSQEWQAWTEAFF. CDR3 bases: TGTGCCAGCAGCCAAGAATGGCAGGCCTGGACTGAAGCTTTCTTT. Complete variable domain (other parts from reference TRBV14 and TRBJ1-1): EAGVTQFPSHSVIEKGQTVTLRCDPISGHDNLYWYRRVMGKEIKFLLHFVKESKQDESGMPNNRFLAERTGGTYSTLKVQPAELEDSGVYFCASSQEWQAWTEAFFGQGTRLTVV.